What follows is one T cell receptor beta chain and its context. This entry is derived from a study of shared clonotypes between healthy human individuals. V was clipped by 0 bases and J by 6 bases, with 11 bases between them. The CDR3 sequence is 14 residues long. From germline, CDR1 is MNHEY and CDR2 SMNVEV (reference sequence). CD45RO negativity and positive selection for CCR7 defined naive CD8 cells, a population that excluded terminally differentiated effector memory CD45RA+ cells. Clones were read by immunoSEQ multiplex PCR, and TCRdb kept only the in-frame ones, dropping some. The data hold a few million clones, with just over 90% observed a single time.

Sequencing was performed on naive CD8+ T cells from PBMCs. The clonotype originates from a man aged 18 to 30 in good health. Some clones in this sample may be carry-over from other donors' samples. This chain connects TRBV27 to TRBJ1-2; D may be TRBD1 (5 bases). Written as DNA, the CDR3 is TGTGCCAGCAGTTTATCTGACAGCAGCCATGGCTACACCTTC. This codes for CASSLSDSSHGYTF.